The 4 T cell receptor beta chains below were found in one sample sequenced in a study of CD8 T cells in Susac syndrome. RNA amounts of roughly 0.5 to 1 ug underwent reverse transcription with random hexamers. TCRdb redid the calling of the immunoSEQ multiplex PCR reads with MiXCR, one entry per CDR3 protein. The profile shows roughly 120,000 distinct CDR3 sequences, 95% to 98% of them singletons. Material for sequencing was CD4+ T cells from PBMCs. The receptor source for this set is a human donor in good health.

CDR3 amino acids: CASAALEARGNTIYF. The CDR3 bases are TGTGCTAGTGCGGCACTCGAAGCGAGAGGAAACACCATATATTTT. The rearrangement uses TRBV12-5 and TRBJ1-3, with D uncertain. Looked up from germline, CDR1 is LGHNT and CDR2 is FRNRAP. The CDR3 contains 15 residues. The V and J ends lost 7 bases and 4 bases respectively, with 17 bases between them.

The chain is built from TRBV28 and TRBJ2-3, with no clear D. V was shortened by 10 bases and J by 6 bases, with 23 bases between the two germline ends. Germline assignment: CDR1 MDHEN and CDR2 SYDVKM. The CDR3 length is 15 residues. Here the CDR3 reads CAINTPRKLSDTQYF. CDR3 nucleotide sequence: TGTGCCATCAATACCCCTCGGAAGCTATCTGATACGCAGTATTTT. Full variable domain (rest looked up from reference TRBV28 and TRBJ2-3): DVKVTQSSRYLVKRTGEKVFLECVQDMDHENMFWYRQDPGLGLRLIYFSYDVKMKEKGDIPEGYSVSREKKERFSLILESASTNQTSMYLCAINTPRKLSDTQYFGPGTRLTVL.

The V call is TRBV30, the J call TRBJ1-2, with D perhaps matching TRBD1 (5 bases). Deletions cut 4 bases from V and 3 bases from J, with 12 bases between. The CDR3 is 13 residues long. The germline gives CDR1 GTSNPN, CDR2 SVGIG (reference sequence). The CDR3 nucleotides read TGTGCCTGGAACTGGGGGGACCACTATGGCTACACCTTC. Protein product: CAWNWGDHYGYTF. The entire variable domain, with the rest obtained from reference TRBV30 and TRBJ1-2, is as follows: SQTIHQWPATLVQPVGSPLSLECTVEGTSNPNLYWYRQAAGRGLQLLFYSVGIGQISSEVPQNLSASRPQDRQFILSSKKLLLSDSGFYLCAWNWGDHYGYTFGSGTRLTVV.

The genes are TRBV5-6 and TRBJ2-5; TRBD1 matches at 7 bases. The germline gives CDR1 SGHDT, CDR2 YYEEEE. The length of the CDR3 is 14 residues. The J segment lost 2 bases and the V segment lost 3 bases, leaving 4 bases of the junction unmatched. CDR3 nucleotides: TGTGCCAGCAGCTCTGGGACAGATCAAGAGACCCAGTACTTC. It specifies CASSSGTDQETQYF.